One and the same sample provided the 14 T cell receptor beta chains below, sequenced in a study of T cell repertoires in cytomegalovirus infection. No antigen has been identified for these receptors. TCRdb independently ran MiXCR on the reads; one entry per CDR3 protein. The data contain approximately 910,000 distinct CDR3 sequences, roughly 30% of them singletons. Here the sequenced sample was cultured CD8+ T cells from PBMCs, taken from culture after CMV antigen stimulation. Receptor source: a human donor in good health (CMV status not recorded). Some clones in this sample may be carry-over from other donors' samples.

This clonotype was detected many times. The chain carries TRBV7-2 and TRBJ1-1; D perhaps matches TRBD1 (6 bases). The V gene lost 2 bases and the J gene lost 7 bases, with 11 bases spanning the gap. CDR3 length: 13 amino acids. Germline V CDR1 and CDR2: SGHTA, FQGNSA. CDR3 coding DNA: TGTGCCAGCAGCTTAAACGGGGGGCTTGAAGCTTTCTTT. Residues: CASSLNGGLEAFF.

This chain connects TRBV27 to TRBJ2-7, with 9 bases identical to TRBD2. The CDR3 covers 18 residues. V lost 0 bases, J lost 3 bases, and 12 bases stayed unmatched. Germline-derived CDR1 and CDR2 are MNHEY and SMNVEV (reference sequence). In DNA form, the CDR3 reads TGTGCCAGCAGTTTATCCGTAAATAAGCGGGGGGTATTCTACGAGCAGTACGTC. It specifies CASSLSVNKRGVFYEQYV.

In its sample, this clonotype was seen a few times. The chain is built from TRBV6-6 and TRBJ2-1; TRBD1 aligns across 7 bases. CDR1 is MNHNY and CDR2 is SVGAGI in the germline V gene (reference sequence). J was trimmed by 8 bases and V by 6 bases; bases with no gene match: 10. The CDR3 extends over 14 amino acids. CDR3 protein: CASRAQGVRDEQFF. The CDR3 coding sequence is TGTGCCAGCAGAGCCCAGGGGGTTCGGGATGAGCAGTTCTTC.

This chain joins TRBV5-6 and TRBJ2-3; TRBD2 might be the D (7 bases). This CDR3 region has 16 residues. Trimming shortened V by 3 bases and J by 0 bases, and 14 bases separated the two germline ends. Per the germline V gene, CDR1 is SGHDT and CDR2 is YYEEEE. The CDR3 bases are TGTGCCAGCAGCTGGGTCGGGGGGCGTAGCACAGATACGCAGTATTTT. Protein product: CASSWVGGRSTDTQYF.

The V gene is TRBV7-6, the J gene TRBJ1-1; 10 bases line up with TRBD1. The CDR3 sequence is 16 residues long. The V and J ends lost 5 bases and 5 bases, in that order; junction bases with no gene match: 11. Germline CDR1 and CDR2: SGHVS and FNYEAQ. CDR3 nucleotide sequence: TGTGCCAGCAGCCCCCCCGGGACAGGGGCAGGGACTGAAGCTTTCTTT. It encodes CASSPPGTGAGTEAFF.

This clonotype was counted at least ten times. V usage is TRBV7-3 and J usage is TRBJ2-2; 8 positions agree with TRBD2. The CDR3 runs to 15 residues. Germline CDR1 SGHTA, CDR2 FQGTGA. V gave up 5 bases and J gave up 2 bases; unmatched junction bases: 4. In DNA form, the CDR3 reads TGTGCCAGCAGCCCCGGGACTAGAAACACCGGGGAGCTGTTTTTT. It is translated as CASSPGTRNTGELFF.

This clonotype appeared a few times. The rearrangement uses TRBV27 and TRBJ1-1; possible D gene TRBD1, 6 bases. Germline V gene data show CDR1 as MNHEY and CDR2 as SMNVEV (reference sequence). The CDR3 runs to 15 residues. Trimming stripped 11 bases from V and 0 bases from J, with 19 bases between. The CDR3 spells CASLNVRGMNTEAFF. CDR3 sequence (DNA): TGTGCCTCTCTCAACGTGAGGGGGATGAACACTGAAGCTTTCTTT.

The J gene is TRBJ1-5, the V gene TRBV3-1; D remains unclear. CDR3 length: 14 amino acids. The V gene's germline CDR1 is LGHDT and CDR2 YNNKEL (reference sequence). Trimming removed 0 bases from V and 11 bases from J, with 14 bases in between. Here the CDR3 DNA reads TGTGCCAGCAGCCAAGATCTTAACACCTTGGCCCAGCATTTT. This translates into CASSQDLNTLAQHF.

This rearrangement joins TRBV19 to TRBJ2-1; a weak D match, TRBD1 (6 bases). Trimming pared 6 bases from V and 4 bases from J, leaving 28 bases between. Per germline, CDR1 LNHDA and CDR2 SQIVND (reference sequence). CDR3 length: 19 amino acids. CDR3 loop: CASRGQPPLMAPPYNEQFF. In nucleotides, the CDR3 is TGTGCCAGTAGAGGACAGCCTCCATTGATGGCTCCCCCATACAATGAGCAGTTCTTC.

The chain carries TRBV7-6 and TRBJ2-2; TRBD2 agrees at 10 bases. The CDR3 contains 16 residues. CDR1 is SGHVS and CDR2 is FNYEAQ in the germline V gene. The trim removed 4 bases at V and 2 bases at J, leaving 4 bases unmatched. CDR3 protein: CASSSSGGRNTGELFF. The CDR3 DNA reads TGTGCCAGCAGCTCTAGCGGGGGCCGTAACACCGGGGAGCTGTTTTTT.

A note on this clonotype: This may be a read error, as it is one base from a much larger clone. Likely a read error: the CDR3 ends without its conserved phenylalanine or tryptophan. The V gene is TRBV4-1, the J gene TRBJ2-1; D unclear. Germline V gives CDR1 MGHRA, CDR2 YSYEKL. V was clipped by 2 bases and J by 4 bases, with 3 bases between them. The CDR3 loop spans 12 amino acids. Here the CDR3 DNA reads TGCGCCAGCAGCCAACCTTACAATGAGCAGTTCTTA. This sequence encodes CASSQPYNEQFL.

J is TRBJ2-5 and V is TRBV2; D possibly uses TRBD1 or TRBD2 (5 bases each). Germline V gene sequence: CDR1 SNHLY, CDR2 FYNNEI. V gave up 1 base and J gave up 3 bases, with 12 bases separating them. There are 15 residues in the CDR3. This CDR3 reads CASSEERGWKETQYF. CDR3 nucleotide sequence: TGTGCCAGCAGTGAAGAGAGGGGTTGGAAAGAGACCCAGTACTTC. Full variable domain (remainder filled in from reference TRBV2 and TRBJ2-5): EPEVTQTPSHQVTQMGQEVILRCVPISNHLYFYWYRQILGQKVEFLVSFYNNEISEKSEIFDDQFSVERPDGSNFTLKIRSTKLEDSAMYFCASSEERGWKETQYFGPGTRLLVL.

With regard to this clonotype: With a much larger clone just one base away, this may be a read error. The V gene is TRBV7-3, the J gene TRBJ1-1; maybe TRBD1 (5 bases). CDR3 length: 13 residues. Germline CDR1 SGHTA, CDR2 FQGTGA. As DNA, the CDR3 is TGTGCCAGCAGCTCCAGGGTGAACACTGAAGCTTTATTT. Translating gives CASSSRVNTEALF.

This clonotype has at least ten counts. The gene calls are TRBV7-6 and TRBJ1-2, with 11 bases identical to TRBD1. Germline lookup yields CDR1 SGHVS and CDR2 FNYEAQ. Germline trimming cut 5 bases from V and 4 bases from J; bases unmatched to any gene: 15. This CDR3 region has 18 residues. CDR3 loop: CASSLRTGGVEGPYGYTF. The CDR3 region has the DNA TGTGCCAGCAGCCTTCGGACAGGGGGCGTTGAGGGCCCCTATGGCTACACCTTC.